Given below is one T cell receptor beta chain in context. Its matching antigen is unknown. The data were taken from a study of cytomegalovirus exposure and HLA in healthy donors. Use of 60 Vbeta and 13 Jbeta primers characterized the PCR. Sequencing was performed with immunoSEQ multiplex PCR; in TCRdb, only in-frame clones are kept and a portion is missing. Found here are approximately 140,000 clones, around 80% of them singletons; the top ten hold roughly 1.2%. Study-wide results and limits: The authors later linked a missense DCLRE1C variant to TCR beta V- and J-gene trimming. In a later analysis, CMV-associated beta chains were mostly HLA-associated, it appeared.

The CDR3 sequence is 14 residues long. After removal of 0 bases from V and 6 bases from J, the junction contained 4 bases not matched to a gene. The germline CDR1 and CDR2 sequences are SGHKS and YYEKEE (reference sequence). These donors, healthy bone marrow donors, were studied. The study sampled nominally healthy donors, though unrecorded immune exposures were likely. The chain combines TRBV5-5 with TRBJ1-1, with 8 bases that match TRBD1. The clonotype was recovered from a male donor in good health and CMV-seropositive. Sequenced sample: PBMCs. The CDR3 DNA reads as TGTGCCAGCAGCTTGGGACAGGGGAAGGCTGAAGCTTTCTTT. It translates to CASSLGQGKAEAFF.